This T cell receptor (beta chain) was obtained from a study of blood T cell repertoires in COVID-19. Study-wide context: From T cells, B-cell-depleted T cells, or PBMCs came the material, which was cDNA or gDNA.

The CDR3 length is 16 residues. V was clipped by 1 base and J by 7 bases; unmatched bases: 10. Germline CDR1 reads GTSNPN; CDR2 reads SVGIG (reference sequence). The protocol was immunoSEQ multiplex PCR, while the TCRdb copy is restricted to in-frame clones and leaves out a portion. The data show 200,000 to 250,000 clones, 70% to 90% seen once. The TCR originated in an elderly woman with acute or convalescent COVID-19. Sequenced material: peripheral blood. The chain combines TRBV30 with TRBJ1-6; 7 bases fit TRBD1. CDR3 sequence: CAWSDRTGLKNSPLHF. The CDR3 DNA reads TGTGCCTGGAGTGACCGGACAGGACTAAAGAATTCACCCCTCCACTTT.